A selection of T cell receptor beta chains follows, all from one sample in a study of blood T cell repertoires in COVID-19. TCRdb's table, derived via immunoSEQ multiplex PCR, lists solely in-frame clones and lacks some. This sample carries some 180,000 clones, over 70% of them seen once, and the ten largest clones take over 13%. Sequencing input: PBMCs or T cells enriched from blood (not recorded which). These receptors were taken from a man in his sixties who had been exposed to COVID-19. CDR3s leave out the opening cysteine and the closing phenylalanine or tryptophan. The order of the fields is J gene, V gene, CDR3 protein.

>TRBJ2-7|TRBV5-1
ASSFGGHGAYEQY
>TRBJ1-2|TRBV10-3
AIRGTGERRYGYT
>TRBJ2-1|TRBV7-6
ASSLIAVGSYNEQF
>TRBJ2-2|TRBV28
ASSLYGTNTGELF
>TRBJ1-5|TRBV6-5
ASSPGQGSSQPQH
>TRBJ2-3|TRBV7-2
ASSFHPSGYSTDTQY
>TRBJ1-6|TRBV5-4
ASGREVYNSPLH
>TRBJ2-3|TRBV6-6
ASSYARDTTDTQY
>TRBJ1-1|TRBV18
ASSPRGTRAGTEAF
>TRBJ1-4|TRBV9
ASSGTGTGPEKLF
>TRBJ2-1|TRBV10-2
ASSELREGLGRRF
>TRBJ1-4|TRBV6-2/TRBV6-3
ASSYSAGGAGEKLF
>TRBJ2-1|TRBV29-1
SVEGPGRGDNEQF
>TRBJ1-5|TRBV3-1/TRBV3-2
ASSQRSNSNQPQH
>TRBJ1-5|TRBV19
ASSRDRINQPQH
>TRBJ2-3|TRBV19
ASSIGHTQY
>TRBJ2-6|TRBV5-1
ASRGLLSGANVLT
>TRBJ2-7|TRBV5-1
ASSAASGPYEQY
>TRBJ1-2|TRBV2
ASSTTGAYGYT
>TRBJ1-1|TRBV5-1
ASSLQYYTEAF
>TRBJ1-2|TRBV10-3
AISEIPGQGAFSGYT
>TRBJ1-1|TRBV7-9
ASRWGEGNTEAF